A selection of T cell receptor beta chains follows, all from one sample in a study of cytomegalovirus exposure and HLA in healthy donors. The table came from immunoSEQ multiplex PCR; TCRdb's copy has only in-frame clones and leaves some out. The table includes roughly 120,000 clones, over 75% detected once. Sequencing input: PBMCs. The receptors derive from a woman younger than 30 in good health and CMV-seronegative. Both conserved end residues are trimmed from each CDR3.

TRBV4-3 ASRQVERGLGELF
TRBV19 ATFLGAAEAF
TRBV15 ATSRGDRPWTSGRETQY
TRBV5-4 ASSLEPSGSGTDTQY
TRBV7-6 ASSLGAGKRQETQY
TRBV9 ASSVGQGAYEQY
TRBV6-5 ASSLLPNTGELF
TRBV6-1 ASSGPSGRGLDQPQH
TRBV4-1 ASSQELMGGALRIREQF
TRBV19 ASSFGTGINTGELF
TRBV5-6 ASSLSGTGLRQF
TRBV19 ASSIRGGDTQY
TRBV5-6 ASSYLQGGNEEQY
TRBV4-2 ASSQDGGGTEGYEQY
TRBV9 ASSVGTSGYEQY
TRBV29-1 SVAPGGEQY
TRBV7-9 ASSLTNPGLYNEQF